Following are 8 T cell receptor beta chains from one sample sequenced in a study of OX40 agonist ivuxolimab in advanced cancers. Measured with immunoSEQ multiplex PCR; TCRdb has only the in-frame clones, and not every one. Of around 58,000 clones in the sample, around 84% were seen once. Source: CD4+ or CD8+ T cells sorted from blood, taken in a trial of the OX40 agonist ivuxolimab. Source of these receptors: an adult with an advanced solid tumor such as melanoma, head and neck, liver or kidney cancer.

V and J are TRBV28 and TRBJ1-1; 8 nucleotides match TRBD1. After removal of 11 bases from V and 0 bases from J, the junction contained 5 bases not matched to a gene. This CDR3 comprises 13 residues. Per the germline V gene, CDR1 is MDHEN and CDR2 is SYDVKM. CDR3 nucleotides: TGTGCCGCGGACAGGGTCATGAACACTGAAGCTTTCTTT. Its translation is CAADRVMNTEAFF.

The chain carries TRBV7-2 and TRBJ2-1; 15 bases map to TRBD2. Looked up from germline, CDR1 is SGHTA and CDR2 is FQGNSA. The V segment lost 8 bases and the J segment 4 bases; nucleotides outside the gene matches: 0. The CDR3 has 14 residues. The CDR3 loop reads CASGTSGGYNEQFF. In nucleotides, the CDR3 is TGTGCCAGCGGGACTAGCGGGGGGTACAATGAGCAGTTCTTC.

The CDR3 coding sequence is TGTGCCAGCAAGGCAGGGGACACCGGGGAGCTGTTTTTT. Translating it yields CASKAGDTGELFF. The chain uses TRBV6-6 and TRBJ2-2; TRBD1 is a possible D gene (6 bases). Trimming stripped 7 bases from V and 3 bases from J, with 9 bases between. CDR1 and CDR2 (germline): MNHNY, SVGAGI (reference sequence). CDR3 length equals 13 residues.

The chain employs TRBV30 and TRBJ2-1; TRBD2 matches at 7 bases. J lost 5 bases, V lost 8 bases, and 12 bases had no gene match. The CDR3 totals 14 residues. Germline assignment: CDR1 GTSNPN and CDR2 SVGIG (reference sequence). DNA for the CDR3: TGTGCCATGGCGGTTGGGCTAGCGGACAATGAGCAGTTCTTC. Translating it yields CAMAVGLADNEQFF.

As for this clone: A junction end diverges from the germline sequence, so it may reflect a read error. CDR3 loop: CASSLGLTSSAF. CDR3 DNA: TGTGCCAGCAGCTTGGGCCTGACCTCATCGGCCTTC. The gene calls are TRBV5-6 and TRBJ1-2; D unclear. Germline CDR1 is SGHDT and CDR2 is YYEEEE. The CDR3 is 12 amino acids. Variable domain in full (rest from reference TRBV5-6 and TRBJ1-2): DAGVTQSPTHLIKTRGQQVTLRCSPKSGHDTVSWYQQALGQGPQFIFQYYEEEERQRGNFPDRFSGHQFPNYSSELNVNALLLGDSALYLCASSLGLTSSAFGSGTRLTVV.

The chain is built from TRBV2 and TRBJ2-2; 7 nucleotides line up with TRBD1. There are 17 residues in the CDR3. Germline-derived CDR1 and CDR2 are SNHLY and FYNNEI. The ends lost 0 bases at V and 6 bases at J; junction bases unmatched: 10. DNA of the CDR3: TGTGCCAGCAGTGAAGCGTCGGTAGGGGGCGCCGCCGGGGAGCTGTTTTTT. It is translated as CASSEASVGGAAGELFF.

The chain employs TRBV7-9 and TRBJ1-5, with a tentative D call TRBD1 (5 bases). V shed 1 base and J shed 1 base, with 14 bases lying between them. CDR1 SEHNR and CDR2 FQNEAQ come from the germline V gene (reference sequence). There are 17 residues in the CDR3. The chain's CDR3 is CASSLGRGDVSNQPQHF. Here the CDR3 DNA reads TGTGCCAGCAGCTTAGGACGGGGGGACGTAAGCAATCAGCCCCAGCATTTT. Full variable domain (missing parts from reference TRBV7-9 and TRBJ1-5): DTGVSQNPRHKITKRGQNVTFRCDPISEHNRLYWYRQTLGQGPEFLTYFQNEAQLEKSRLLSDRFSAERPKGSFSTLEIQRTEQGDSAMYLCASSLGRGDVSNQPQHFGDGTRLSIL.

This chain connects TRBV5-1 to TRBJ2-4; D perhaps matches TRBD1 (6 bases). The CDR3 loop spans 12 amino acids. Germline CDR1 SGHRS, CDR2 YFSETQ. Trimming took off 4 bases at V and 8 bases at J, with 10 bases between the two ends. CDR3 sequence: CASSEGQHIQYF. The CDR3, as DNA: TGCGCCAGCAGCGAAGGACAGCACATTCAGTACTTC.